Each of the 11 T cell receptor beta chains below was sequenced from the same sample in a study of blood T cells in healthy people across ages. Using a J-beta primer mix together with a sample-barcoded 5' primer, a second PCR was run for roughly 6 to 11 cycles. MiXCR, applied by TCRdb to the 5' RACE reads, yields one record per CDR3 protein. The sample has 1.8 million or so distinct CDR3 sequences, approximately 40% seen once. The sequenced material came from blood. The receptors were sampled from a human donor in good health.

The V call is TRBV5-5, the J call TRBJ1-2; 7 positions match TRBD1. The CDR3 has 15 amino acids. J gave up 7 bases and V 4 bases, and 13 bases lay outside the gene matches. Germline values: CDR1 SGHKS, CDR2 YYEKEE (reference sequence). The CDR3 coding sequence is TGTGCCAGCAGCCAGCGGGGGGGGACAGAGGTTGGCTACACCTTC. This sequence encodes CASSQRGGTEVGYTF.

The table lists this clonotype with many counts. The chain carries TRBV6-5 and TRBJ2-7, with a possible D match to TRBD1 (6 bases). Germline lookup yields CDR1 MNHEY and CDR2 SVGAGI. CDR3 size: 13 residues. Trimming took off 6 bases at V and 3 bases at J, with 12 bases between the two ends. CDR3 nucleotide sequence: TGTGCCAGCAGAACTCAGACAGGCTACGAGCAGTACTTC. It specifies CASRTQTGYEQYF.

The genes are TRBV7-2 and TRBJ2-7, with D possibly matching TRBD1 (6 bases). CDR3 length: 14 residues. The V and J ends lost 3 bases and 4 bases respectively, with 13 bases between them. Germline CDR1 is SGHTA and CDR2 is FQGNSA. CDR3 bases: TGTGCCAGCAGCTTGAACAGGGTTTGGTACGAGCAGTACTTC. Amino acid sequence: CASSLNRVWYEQYF.

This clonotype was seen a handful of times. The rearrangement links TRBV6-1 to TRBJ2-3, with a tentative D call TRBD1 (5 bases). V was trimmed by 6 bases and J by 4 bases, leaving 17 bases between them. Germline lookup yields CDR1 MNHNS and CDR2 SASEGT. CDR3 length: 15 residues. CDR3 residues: CASRSSGQGPDTQYF. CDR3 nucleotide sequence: TGTGCCAGCAGATCTAGTGGGCAGGGTCCAGATACGCAGTATTTT.

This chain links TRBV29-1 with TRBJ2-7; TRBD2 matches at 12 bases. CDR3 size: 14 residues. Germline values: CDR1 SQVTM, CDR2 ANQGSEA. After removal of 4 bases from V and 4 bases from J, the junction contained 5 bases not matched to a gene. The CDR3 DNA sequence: TGCAGCGTTGTGACTAGCGGGGGACGATACGAGCAGTACTTC. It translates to CSVVTSGGRYEQYF.

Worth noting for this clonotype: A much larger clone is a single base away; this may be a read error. The CDR3 is CSTIVVSGYTF. Written as DNA, the CDR3 is TGCAGTACTATCGTTGTCAGTGGCTACACCTTC. V and J are TRBV20-1 and TRBJ1-2; D unclear. CDR1 is DFQATT, CDR2 SNEGSKA, per germline (reference sequence). This CDR3 contains 11 residues. Trimming took 8 bases from V and 7 from J, leaving 14 bases between them.

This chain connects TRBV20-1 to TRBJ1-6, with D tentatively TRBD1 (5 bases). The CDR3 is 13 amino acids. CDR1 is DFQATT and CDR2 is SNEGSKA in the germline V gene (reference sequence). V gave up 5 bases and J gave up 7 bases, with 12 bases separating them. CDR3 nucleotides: TGCAGTGCTCATACAGGCACAAATTCACCCCTCCACTTT. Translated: CSAHTGTNSPLHF.

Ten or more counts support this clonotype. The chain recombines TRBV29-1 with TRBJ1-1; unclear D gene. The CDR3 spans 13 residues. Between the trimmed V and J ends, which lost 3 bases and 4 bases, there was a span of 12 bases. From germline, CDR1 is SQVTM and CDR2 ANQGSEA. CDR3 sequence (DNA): TGCAGCGTTGATTGGGGTGTCGGCACTGAAGCTTTCTTT. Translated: CSVDWGVGTEAFF.

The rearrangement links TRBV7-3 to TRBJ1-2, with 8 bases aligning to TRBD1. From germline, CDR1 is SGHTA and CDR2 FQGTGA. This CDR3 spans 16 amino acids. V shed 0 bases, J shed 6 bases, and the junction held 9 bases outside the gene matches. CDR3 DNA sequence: TGTGCCAGCAGCTTAACTTCCCCGACAGGGGAGAATGGCTACACCTTC. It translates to CASSLTSPTGENGYTF.

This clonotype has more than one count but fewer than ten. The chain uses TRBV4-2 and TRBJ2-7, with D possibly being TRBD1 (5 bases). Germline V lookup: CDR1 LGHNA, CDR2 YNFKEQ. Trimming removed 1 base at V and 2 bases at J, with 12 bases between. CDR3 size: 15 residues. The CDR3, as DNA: TGTGCCAGCAGCCAAGCTAGGGGCTTGACCTACGAGCAGTACTTC. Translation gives CASSQARGLTYEQYF.

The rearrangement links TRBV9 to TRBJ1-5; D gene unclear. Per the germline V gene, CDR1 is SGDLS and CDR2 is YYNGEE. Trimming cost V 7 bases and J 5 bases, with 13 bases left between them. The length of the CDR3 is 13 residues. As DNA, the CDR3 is TGTGCCAGCGGCGAAGACGGCTATCAGCCCCAGCATTTT. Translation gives CASGEDGYQPQHF.